This T cell receptor beta chain was profiled in a study of post-analysis software for immune sequencing data (dated by TCRdb to the mid-2010s). Regarding the study in general: The recorded disease courses included relapsing-remitting, secondary progressive and progressive-relapsing multiple sclerosis, and some patients had no subtype annotation. The patient repertoires were compared against approximately eleven previously published healthy control repertoires obtained from donors aged about 6 to 26 years. A subset of samples was prepared in parallel using single-end sample barcoding, then pooled and co-amplified after Illumina adapter ligation.

TCR beta repertoires were profiled from peripheral blood of some 13 young patients with multiple sclerosis to demonstrate the VDJtools post-analysis software. The multiple sclerosis patients were children and adolescents ranging in age from roughly 6 to 16 years. About this clonotype: The target of this receptor is not known. No base quality information exists; no much larger clone differs at one position.

What the research found in general, with its limitations: Direct clustering with F measure revealed strong co-clustering of samples prepared in the same batch, which led to a batch-effect correction. The control group was slightly older than the multiple sclerosis patient group. Multiple sclerosis patients had significantly lower normalized Chao1 diversity than controls, a result that suggests substantial peripheral T-cell clonal expansion.

The library came from PCR. TCRdb records Illumina HiSeq 2500 as the sequencer. To reduce PCR and sequencing biases, unique molecular identifiers were incorporated into the TCR beta cDNA libraries. Per 1 to 10 million input T cells, approximately 500,000 cDNA molecules were obtained, such that each molecule approximated one T cell. The same protocol used for the earlier healthy control dataset was applied to prepare and sequence the patient libraries. Samples belonging to the same batch were prepared together, multiplexed and sequenced on a shared HiSeq lane. In the authors' own workflow: MIGEC handled the raw barcoded reads, throwing out single-read molecular identifier groups before consensus assembly and CDR3 extraction. VDJtools was used for post-analysis of the clonotype tables, and diversity was normalized by down-sampling every dataset to the size of the smallest sample. In repertoire overlap clustering, CDR3 amino acid sequences, but not nucleotide sequences, were matched to correct batch-related cross-sample contamination. TCRdb reanalyzed the raw reads on its own, using fastp at Q25 for trimming and MiXCR for clone calling, and kept in-frame beta chains. Rows are unified per CDR3 protein, each entry keeping the most common DNA and genes. In this record, the V and J calls reflect TCRdb's handling and not the investigators' own analysis. This sample comprises around 710,000 distinct CDR3 sequences, about half of them detected only once. 4% to 5% of the sample is taken by the ten largest.

The clonotype was recovered from a girl aged 5 to 17 with multiple sclerosis. The sequencing sample was made of blood.

The CDR3 region has the sequence CASSLCGALTDTQYF. The nucleotides are TGCGCCAGCAGCTTGTGCGGGGCGCTCACAGATACGCAGTATTTT. The chain is assembled from TRBV5-1 and TRBJ2-3; TRBD2 could be the D gene, as 6 bases match. The CDR3 starts with the cysteine, ends with the phenylalanine, and has 15 residues. Kept here is only the CDR3 DNA, which spans 45 bases and is read in frame from base 1. The germline V gene specifies SGHRS as CDR1 and YFSETQ as CDR2. V sheds 1 base and J sheds 2 bases, leaving 11 bases between their ends.